This TCR beta chain originates from a study of blood T cells in healthy people across ages. Study outcomes and limitations: It was the long-lived donors that had more naive CD4+ cells and higher diversity than aged donors.

Remarks on this clonotype: As yet, its antigen is unknown.

PCR was performed a second time for about 7 to 11 cycles using a sample-barcoded 5' primer and a J-beta primer mix. One entry per CDR3 protein, called by TCRdb with MiXCR from the 5' RACE reads. The data hold about 670,000 distinct CDR3 sequences, with 35% to 50% observed a single time. The ends lost 4 bases at V and 4 bases at J; junction bases unmatched: 5. CDR1 SGHRS and CDR2 YFSETQ come from the germline V gene. The CDR3 covers 14 residues. This sequence was found in an older man in good health. The chain carries TRBV5-1 and TRBJ2-7; 10 bases agree with TRBD1. Sequenced: blood. The CDR3 nucleotides read TGCGCCAGCAGCAAAGGACAGGGGGGTTACGAGCAGTACTTC. Its translation is CASSKGQGGYEQYF.